The count of the clone carrying this T cell receptor beta chain is one. The germline V and J ends were trimmed by 2 bases and 4 bases, with 9 bases remaining between them. The germline V gene encodes CDR1 MGHDK and CDR2 SYGVNS. The CDR3 has 14 residues. The data are from a study of STAT5B mutations in CD4+ large granular lymphocyte leukemia. Some clones are missing from TCRdb's copy, which holds only in-frame ones; the method was immunoSEQ multiplex PCR. The sample records about 31,000 clones, just under 75% being singletons. Specimen: CD4+ T cells from blood buffy coats. This chain connects TRBV25-1 to TRBJ2-1, with unresolved D. The TCR sequence derives from a human donor in good health. The CDR3 DNA sequence: TGTGCCAGCAGTGAAGGCCAGGAGTACAATGAGCAGTTCTTC. Its translation: CASSEGQEYNEQFF.